Below, one T cell receptor (beta chain) is given with its context. Methods used by the authors: Reference gene primer amplification gave nucleated cell count estimates. Clones were read by immunoSEQ multiplex PCR, and TCRdb kept only the in-frame ones, dropping some. V, J and clone size were drawn from that table, and D and trimming were deduced from the DNA. Of 30,000 to 45,000 clones in the sample, under 90% were seen once. The data are from a study of blood T cell repertoires in COVID-19. Whole-study context: Samples taken during acute and convalescent COVID-19 were collected in the United States, Italy and Spain. In each case, the material was cDNA or gDNA derived from T cells, B-cell-depleted T cells, or PBMCs.

The V gene's germline CDR1 is SGHNT and CDR2 YYREEE (reference sequence). Trimming took off 2 bases at V and 5 bases at J, with 10 bases between the two ends. The CDR3 contains 13 residues. The chain couples TRBV5-4 to TRBJ2-5; maybe TRBD2 (5 bases). The sequence was collected from a human donor in a cohort sampled during active COVID-19. Sequenced sample: peripheral blood. CDR3 coding DNA: TGTGCCAGCAGCTTCCGGGGTCAGGAGACCCAGTACTTC. It translates to CASSFRGQETQYF.